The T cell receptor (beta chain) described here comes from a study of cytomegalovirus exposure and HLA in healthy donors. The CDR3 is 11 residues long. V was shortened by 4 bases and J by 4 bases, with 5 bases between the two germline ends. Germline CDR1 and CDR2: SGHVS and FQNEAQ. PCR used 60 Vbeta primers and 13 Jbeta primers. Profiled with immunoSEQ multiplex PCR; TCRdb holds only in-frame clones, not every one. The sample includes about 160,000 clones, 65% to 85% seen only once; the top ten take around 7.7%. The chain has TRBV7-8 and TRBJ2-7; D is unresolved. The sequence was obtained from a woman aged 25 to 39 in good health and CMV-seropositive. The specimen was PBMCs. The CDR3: CASSSLYEQYF. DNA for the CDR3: TGTGCCAGCAGCTCGTTATACGAGCAGTACTTC. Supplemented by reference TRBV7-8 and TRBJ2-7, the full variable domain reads GAGVSQSPRYKVAKRGQDVALRCDPISGHVSLFWYQQALGQGPEFLTYFQNEAQLDKSGLPSDRFFAERPEGSVSTLKIQRTQQEDSAVYLCASSSLYEQYFGPGTRLTVT.